This TCR beta chain was obtained from a study of blood T cell repertoires in COVID-19. Study background: The samples span acute and convalescent COVID-19 from the United States, Italy and Spain. PBMCs, B-cell-depleted T cells, or T cells were the source of the cDNA or gDNA that made up the material.

Germline CDR1 is SGHDT and CDR2 is YYEEEE. V was clipped by 6 bases and J by 9 bases; unmatched bases: 13. This CDR3 has 16 amino acids. The authors' processing: Estimation of nucleated cell counts was performed using reference gene primer amplification. Profiled with immunoSEQ multiplex PCR; TCRdb holds only in-frame clones, not every one. V and J calls and clone size follow that table, whereas D and trimming were derived from the DNA. This table holds some 350,000 clones, about 90% found once. Sequencing used peripheral blood. The chain has TRBV5-6 and TRBJ2-1; 12 nucleotides agree with TRBD2. The TCR originated in a man between 18 and 29 years old with active or convalescent COVID-19. The CDR3, as DNA: TGTGCCAGCACCGGACTAGCGGGACTCCTAATTCGTGAGCAGTTCTTC. This encodes CASTGLAGLLIREQFF.